These 5 T cell receptor beta chains were sequenced from one sample in a study of early T cells in non-severe SARS-CoV-2 infection. Via MiXCR, TCRdb re-called the 5' RACE reads, giving one row per CDR3 protein. Here the sample spans tens of thousands of distinct CDR3 sequences, approximately 12% being singletons. The sample comprised whole blood. These receptors were collected from an adult who was a healthcare worker with PCR-confirmed SARS-CoV-2 infection or an uninfected control (not recorded which).

This clonotype was recorded only once. The chain joins TRBV27 to TRBJ1-2; 7 bases fit TRBD1. After removal of 1 base from V and 4 bases from J, the junction contained 3 bases not matched to a gene. This CDR3 has 14 residues. The germline V gene has CDR1 MNHEY and CDR2 SMNVEV (reference sequence). In DNA form, the CDR3 reads TGTGCCAGCAGTTTATTAGGGGGCGGCTATGGCTACACCTTC. It specifies CASSLLGGGYGYTF.

There are many counts of this clonotype. The chain combines TRBV5-4 with TRBJ2-1, with a weak D call TRBD2 (6 bases). Deletions cut 2 bases from V and 1 base from J, with 13 bases between. Germline CDR1 and CDR2: SGHNT and YYREEE (reference sequence). The CDR3 has 16 amino acids. CDR3 DNA sequence: TGTGCCAGCAGCTTTAGGTCTAGCGCGTCCTACAATGAGCAGTTCTTC. Translation gives CASSFRSSASYNEQFF.

The chain employs TRBV29-1 and TRBJ1-2; the match to TRBD1 covers 9 bases. The V gene end was trimmed by 4 bases and the J gene end by 4 bases; junction bases not matched to a gene: 4. Germline V gene sequence: CDR1 SQVTM, CDR2 ANQGSEA. The CDR3 length is 13 residues. Here the CDR3 DNA reads TGCAGCGTTGCCGGGACAGGGTCCTATGGCTACACCTTC. It codes for CSVAGTGSYGYTF.

This clonotype was picked up many times. This chain links TRBV20-1 with TRBJ2-3, with D hard to call. CDR3 length: 16 amino acids. The germline CDR1 and CDR2 sequences are DFQATT and SNEGSKA (reference sequence). The V and J ends lost 0 bases and 7 bases respectively, with 20 bases between them. CDR3 nucleotide sequence: TGCAGTGCTAGAGATCCCCCGGCCTTGATCTCCCATACGCAGTATTTT. This sequence encodes CSARDPPALISHTQYF.

The chain links TRBV18 to TRBJ2-1, with TRBD2 identical over 10 bases. This CDR3 has 15 residues. Germline-derived CDR1 and CDR2 are KGHSH and LQKENI. The J segment lost 6 bases and the V segment lost 1 base, leaving 3 bases of the junction unmatched. The CDR3 nucleotides read TGTGCCAGCTCACCACTAGCGGGAGGAGGCAATGAGCAGTTCTTC. Its protein is CASSPLAGGGNEQFF.